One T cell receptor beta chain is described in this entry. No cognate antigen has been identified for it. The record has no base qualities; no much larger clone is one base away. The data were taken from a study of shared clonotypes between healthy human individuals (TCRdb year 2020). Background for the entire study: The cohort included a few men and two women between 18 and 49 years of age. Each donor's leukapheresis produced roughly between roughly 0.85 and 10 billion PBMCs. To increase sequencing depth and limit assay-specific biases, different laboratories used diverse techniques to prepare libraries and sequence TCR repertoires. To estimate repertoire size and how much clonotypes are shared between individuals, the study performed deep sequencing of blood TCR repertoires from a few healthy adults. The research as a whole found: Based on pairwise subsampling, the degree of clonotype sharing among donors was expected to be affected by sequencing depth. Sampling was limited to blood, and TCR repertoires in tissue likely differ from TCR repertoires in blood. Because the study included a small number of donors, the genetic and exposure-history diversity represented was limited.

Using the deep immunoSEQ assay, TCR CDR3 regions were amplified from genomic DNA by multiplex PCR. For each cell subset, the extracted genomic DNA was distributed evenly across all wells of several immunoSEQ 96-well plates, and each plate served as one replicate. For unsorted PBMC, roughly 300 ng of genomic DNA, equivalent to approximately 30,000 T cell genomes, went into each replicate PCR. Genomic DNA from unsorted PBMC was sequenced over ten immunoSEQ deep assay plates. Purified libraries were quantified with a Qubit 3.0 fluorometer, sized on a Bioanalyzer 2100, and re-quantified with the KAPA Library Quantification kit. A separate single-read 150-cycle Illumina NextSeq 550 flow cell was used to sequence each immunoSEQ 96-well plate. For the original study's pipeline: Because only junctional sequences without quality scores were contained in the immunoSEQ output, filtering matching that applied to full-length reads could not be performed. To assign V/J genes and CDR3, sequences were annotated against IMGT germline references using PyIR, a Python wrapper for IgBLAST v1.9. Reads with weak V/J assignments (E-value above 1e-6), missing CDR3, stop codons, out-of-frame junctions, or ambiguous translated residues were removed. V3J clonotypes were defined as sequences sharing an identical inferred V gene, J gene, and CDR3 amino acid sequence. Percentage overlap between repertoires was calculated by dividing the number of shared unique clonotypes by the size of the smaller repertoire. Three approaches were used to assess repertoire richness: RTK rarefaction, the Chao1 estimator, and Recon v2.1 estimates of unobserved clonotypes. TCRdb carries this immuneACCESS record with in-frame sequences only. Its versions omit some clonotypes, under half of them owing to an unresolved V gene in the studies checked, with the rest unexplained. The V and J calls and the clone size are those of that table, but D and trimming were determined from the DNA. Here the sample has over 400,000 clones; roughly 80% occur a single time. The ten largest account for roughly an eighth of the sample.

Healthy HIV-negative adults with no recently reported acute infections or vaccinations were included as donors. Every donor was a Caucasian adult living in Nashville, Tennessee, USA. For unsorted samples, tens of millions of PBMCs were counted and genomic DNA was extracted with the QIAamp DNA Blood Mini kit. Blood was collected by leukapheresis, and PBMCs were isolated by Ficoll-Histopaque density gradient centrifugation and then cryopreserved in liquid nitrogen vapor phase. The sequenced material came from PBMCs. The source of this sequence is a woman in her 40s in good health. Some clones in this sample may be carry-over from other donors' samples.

This receptor carries the CDR3 CASSPRTGALTYYGYTF. The DNA reads TGTGCCAGTAGTCCAAGGACAGGGGCCCTCACCTACTATGGCTACACCTTC. In this chain, TRBV19 is recombined with TRBJ1-2; 9 central nucleotides agree with TRBD1. Germline trimming amounts to 5 bases on V and 3 bases on J, with 13 as the count of junction bases outside the gene matches. Looking up the germline V gene (reference sequence) yields CDR1 LNHDA and CDR2 SQIVND. Counted from cysteine to phenylalanine, this CDR3 has 17 amino acids. The CDR3 DNA has 51 bases and is translated from base 1.